These 12 T cell receptor beta chains came from one sample sequenced in a study of PD-1 blockade in classical Hodgkin lymphoma. As for time point: newly diagnosed, previously untreated cHL patient sample. Magnetic negative selection was used to purify CD8+ T cells from thawed PBMCs. TCRdb's copy holds only in-frame clones and misses some; the assay was immunoSEQ multiplex PCR. The table shows around 14,000 clones, with 91% occurring only once. The sample taken for sequencing was CD8+ T cells from blood. The receptors originated from a human donor with classical Hodgkin lymphoma.

J is TRBJ1-5 and V is TRBV28; D unresolved. CDR1 MDHEN and CDR2 SYDVKM come from the germline V gene. There are 15 residues in the CDR3. With 7 bases removed from V and 1 base from J, the gap between germline ends came to 14 bases. In DNA form, the CDR3 reads TGTGCCAGCACCCCGTCCAGGTTCAGCAATCAGCCCCAGCATTTT. This gives the protein CASTPSRFSNQPQHF.

The chain uses TRBV11-2 and TRBJ2-1; D may match TRBD1 or TRBD2 (5 bases each). With 1 base removed from V and 3 bases from J, the gap between germline ends came to 10 bases. CDR1 and CDR2 from the germline V gene are SGHAT and FQNNGV. The CDR3 is made up of 15 amino acids. CDR3 protein: CASSLAGPFYNEQFF. DNA of the CDR3: TGTGCCAGCAGCTTAGCGGGGCCTTTCTACAATGAGCAGTTCTTC.

There are a few counts of this clone. The chain joins TRBV4-2 to TRBJ1-4; D is undetermined. The CDR3 has 15 amino acids. The germline V and J ends were trimmed by 5 bases and 7 bases, with 17 bases remaining between them. The germline V gene encodes CDR1 LGHNA and CDR2 YNFKEQ. CDR3 amino acids: CASSRGPIRGEKLFF. CDR3 in DNA: TGTGCCAGCAGCAGAGGACCGATTCGGGGTGAAAAACTGTTTTTT.

J is TRBJ1-2 and V is TRBV29-1; no clear D. The CDR3 is 12 residues long. CDR1 is SQVTM and CDR2 is ANQGSEA in the germline V gene. V was shortened by 6 bases and J by 5 bases, with 13 bases between the two germline ends. DNA for the CDR3: TGCAGCGTCGTCCTGGTGACGTATGGCTACACCTTC. Amino acids: CSVVLVTYGYTF.

The V and J genes are TRBV7-2 and TRBJ2-7; 14 nucleotides match TRBD2. Germline lookup yields CDR1 SGHTA and CDR2 FQGNSA. With 6 bases clipped from V and 6 bases from J, the junction kept 7 bases outside the gene matches. The CDR3 covers 15 residues. Written as DNA, the CDR3 is TGTGCCAGCAGTTATGGGACTAGCGGGAGTGGCGAGCAGTACTTC. It codes for CASSYGTSGSGEQYF. Complete variable domain (other parts from reference TRBV7-2 and TRBJ2-7): GAGVSQSPSNKVTEKGKDVELRCDPISGHTALYWYRQSLGQGLEFLIYFQGNSAPDKSGLPSDRFSAERTGGSVSTLTIQRTQQEDSAVYLCASSYGTSGSGEQYFGPGTRLTVT.

CDR3 coding DNA: TGTGCCAGCAGTTCGGGACTCCCCACCTCCTACGAGCAGTACGTC. This sequence encodes CASSSGLPTSYEQYV. This chain joins TRBV6-5 and TRBJ2-7; weak D call: TRBD2 (6 bases). V lost 4 bases, J lost 0 bases, and 13 bases lay in between. Germline V gene sequence: CDR1 MNHEY, CDR2 SVGAGI. The CDR3 runs to 15 residues.

The chain's CDR3 is CASSGRLAGGPSDTQYF. CDR3 DNA: TGTGCCAGCAGTGGACGACTAGCGGGAGGGCCATCAGATACGCAGTATTTT. The chain carries TRBV27 and TRBJ2-3; TRBD2 agrees at 14 bases. The CDR3 contains 17 residues. Unmatched junction bases numbered 8, after V lost 5 bases and J lost 4 bases. Germline V gives CDR1 MNHEY, CDR2 SMNVEV (reference sequence).

The chain joins TRBV11-2 to TRBJ2-7, with D possibly matching TRBD2 (5 bases). Trimming left V 2 bases short and J 7 bases short, with 12 bases between. This CDR3 spans 13 amino acids. CDR1 and CDR2 from the germline V gene are SGHAT and FQNNGV. CDR3 loop: CASSLWGAEEQYF. CDR3 sequence (DNA): TGTGCCAGCAGCTTATGGGGAGCGGAAGAGCAGTACTTC. Drawing the rest from reference TRBV11-2 and TRBJ2-7, the complete variable domain is EAGVAQSPRYKIIEKRQSVAFWCNPISGHATLYWYQQILGQGPKLLIQFQNNGVVDDSQLPKDRFSAERLKGVDSTLKIQPAKLEDSAVYLCASSLWGAEEQYFGPGTRLTVT.

This chain joins TRBV7-3 and TRBJ2-1, with TRBD2 identical over 10 bases. Losses at the gene ends were 1 base for V and 8 bases for J; bases not matched to a gene: 5. The CDR3 has 15 amino acids. Germline lookup yields CDR1 SGHTA and CDR2 FQGTGA. This CDR3 reads CASSLKAGGFDEQFF. DNA for the CDR3: TGTGCCAGCAGCTTAAAAGCGGGAGGGTTCGATGAGCAGTTCTTC.

This rearrangement joins TRBV27 to TRBJ2-7; D is unresolved. In germline, CDR1 is MNHEY, CDR2 SMNVEV (reference sequence). V gave up 6 bases and J gave up 7 bases, with 4 bases separating them. The CDR3 has 9 residues. As DNA, the CDR3 is TGTGCCAGCAGGGGAGAGCAGTACGTC. Translation: CASRGEQYV.

This chain joins TRBV6-5 and TRBJ2-2; D not certain. V lost 6 bases to trimming and J lost 2 bases, with 7 bases between them. The CDR3 has 13 residues. Germline assignment: CDR1 MNHEY and CDR2 SVGAGI. In DNA, the CDR3 is TGTGCCAGCAGCTCCACCAACACCGGGGAGCTGTTTTTT. Protein sequence: CASSSTNTGELFF.

The chain links TRBV27 to TRBJ2-7; weak D call: TRBD1 (6 bases). The V end was cut by 2 bases, the J end by 5 bases, with 16 bases between. This CDR3 region has 15 residues. Germline V gives CDR1 MNHEY, CDR2 SMNVEV (reference sequence). The CDR3 coding sequence is TGTGCCAGCAGTTTAACGACAGGAGGACGAGACGAGCAGTACTTC. It is translated as CASSLTTGGRDEQYF.